Following are 16 T cell receptor beta chains from one sample sequenced in a study of control samples from healthy donors and cancer patients. Assay used: immunoSEQ multiplex PCR; TCRdb lists only in-frame clones, some missing. The table records some 64,000 clones, 70% to 90% of them present only once. Input material: PBMCs. Receptor source: a woman in her forties or fifties with head and neck cancer.

This clone was detected once. CDR3 protein: CASTPQDRGILPLHF. The CDR3 DNA reads TGTGCCAGCACTCCACAGGACAGGGGAATTCTACCCCTCCACTTT. The chain has TRBV2 and TRBJ1-6; the match to TRBD1 covers 9 bases. The V and J ends lost 7 bases and 12 bases, in that order; junction bases with no gene match: 13. The germline V gene encodes CDR1 SNHLY and CDR2 FYNNEI. The CDR3 consists of 15 residues. The whole variable domain, remainder taken from reference TRBV2 and TRBJ1-6, is EPEVTQTPSHQVTQMGQEVILRCVPISNHLYFYWYRQILGQKVEFLVSFYNNEISEKSEIFDDQFSVERPDGSNFTLKIRSTKLEDSAMYFCASTPQDRGILPLHFGNGTRLTVT.

The V call is TRBV5-1, the J call TRBJ2-7, with TRBD2 identical over 8 bases. CDR3 length: 16 amino acids. After removal of 3 bases from V and 0 bases from J, the junction contained 8 bases not matched to a gene. CDR1 and CDR2 from the germline V gene are SGHRS and YFSETQ. The CDR3 sequence: CASSSGGGKSSYEQYF. The CDR3 region has the DNA TGCGCCAGCAGCTCCGGGGGGGGCAAGAGCTCCTACGAGCAGTACTTC.

The gene calls are TRBV19 and TRBJ2-1, with 7 bases that match TRBD1. The J segment lost 0 bases and the V segment lost 5 bases, leaving 10 bases of the junction unmatched. The CDR3 spans 17 residues. CDR1 LNHDA and CDR2 SQIVND come from the germline V gene (reference sequence). The CDR3 nucleotides read TGTGCCAGTAGTGGGGTCGACAGGGTCAGCTCCTACAATGAGCAGTTCTTC. This codes for CASSGVDRVSSYNEQFF.

The rearrangement links TRBV3-1 (or the pseudogene TRBV3-2) to TRBJ2-5; TRBD2 matches at 11 bases. Germline assignment: CDR1 LGHDT and CDR2 YNNKEL (reference sequence). Losses at the gene ends were 8 bases for V and 5 bases for J; bases not matched to a gene: 7. CDR3 size: 14 residues. The CDR3 loop is CASGGASGGETQYF. CDR3 DNA sequence: TGTGCCAGCGGCGGGGCTAGCGGGGGGGAGACCCAGTACTTC.

The chain carries TRBV12-5 and TRBJ2-5; D is undetermined. The CDR3 extends over 10 amino acids. CDR1 LGHNT and CDR2 FRNRAP come from the germline V gene. Trimming pared 7 bases from V and 4 bases from J, leaving 4 bases between. In nucleotides, the CDR3 is TGTGCTAGTGCTAGAGAGACCCAGTACTTC. Translated, it gives CASARETQYF.

The chain is built from TRBV30 and TRBJ2-1, with D perhaps TRBD2 (6 bases). The CDR3 contains 15 residues. In germline, CDR1 is GTSNPN, CDR2 SVGIG (reference sequence). V dropped 2 bases and J dropped 1 base, with 12 bases sitting between them. CDR3 DNA: TGTGCCTGGAGTCTTGGAGGGGTTTCCTACAATGAGCAGTTCTTC. Protein product: CAWSLGGVSYNEQFF. Filled out from reference TRBV30 and TRBJ2-1, the complete variable domain reads SQTIHQWPATLVQPVGSPLSLECTVEGTSNPNLYWYRQAAGRGLQLLFYSVGIGQISSEVPQNLSASRPQDRQFILSSKKLLLSDSGFYLCAWSLGGVSYNEQFFGPGTRLTVL.

V is TRBV5-1 and J is TRBJ1-6; TRBD1 is a possible D gene (6 bases). The V end was cut by 0 bases, the J end by 6 bases, with 16 bases between. There are 17 residues in the CDR3. Germline CDR1 and CDR2: SGHRS and YFSETQ. The CDR3 bases are TGCGCCAGCAGCTTGGATCCGGGGGGGGCGGGTAATTCACCCCTCCACTTT. It specifies CASSLDPGGAGNSPLHF. The full variable domain, with the rest looked up from reference TRBV5-1 and TRBJ1-6, is KAGVTQTPRYLIKTRGQQVTLSCSPISGHRSVSWYQQTPGQGLQFLFEYFSETQRNKGNFPGRFSGRQFSNSRSEMNVSTLELGDSALYLCASSLDPGGAGNSPLHFGNGTRLTVT.

This clone was recorded a few times. The chain carries TRBV6-1 and TRBJ1-4; D unclear. Germline V gene sequence: CDR1 MNHNS, CDR2 SASEGT. The CDR3 loop spans 16 amino acids. Trimming cost V 3 bases and J 5 bases, with 16 bases left between them. The CDR3 sequence is CASSDIGDSLNEKLFF. DNA of the CDR3: TGTGCCAGCAGTGATATTGGGGATTCTCTAAATGAAAAACTGTTTTTT.

J is TRBJ2-1 and V is TRBV19, with 10 bases that match TRBD1. CDR1 is LNHDA, CDR2 SQIVND, per germline (reference sequence). CDR3 length equals 14 residues. Germline trimming cut 5 bases from V and 6 bases from J; bases unmatched to any gene: 4. The CDR3 region is CASSPGTGVNEQFF. CDR3 bases: TGTGCCAGTAGTCCCGGGACAGGGGTCAATGAGCAGTTCTTC. The full variable domain, its missing parts supplied by reference TRBV19 and TRBJ2-1, is DGGITQSPKYLFRKEGQNVTLSCEQNLNHDAMYWYRQDPGQGLRLIYYSQIVNDFQKGDIAEGYSVSREKKESFPLTVTSAQKNPTAFYLCASSPGTGVNEQFFGPGTRLTVL.

This rearrangement joins TRBV5-5 to TRBJ2-5, with no clear D. The CDR3 spans 13 residues. Per germline, CDR1 SGHKS and CDR2 YYEKEE (reference sequence). V lost 2 bases to trimming and J lost 2 bases, with 7 bases between them. The CDR3, as DNA: TGTGCCAGCAGCTTTAGCAGACAAGAGACCCAGTACTTC. Protein product: CASSFSRQETQYF.

This chain connects TRBV3-1 (or the pseudogene TRBV3-2) to TRBJ2-1; D call uncertain. With 0 bases removed from V and 0 bases from J, the gap between germline ends came to 12 bases. The CDR3 is 17 amino acids. CDR1 and CDR2 (germline): LGHDT, YNNKEL (reference sequence). The CDR3 coding sequence is TGTGCCAGCAGCCAAGAACGACTGCCGAGCTCCTACAATGAGCAGTTCTTC. Its protein product is CASSQERLPSSYNEQFF.

As DNA, the CDR3 is TGTGCCAGCAGCCAACCTGGGGAGGGTCAGCCCCAGCATTTT. It encodes CASSQPGEGQPQHF. The V gene is TRBV7-8, the J gene TRBJ1-5; D remains unclear. The CDR3 runs 14 residues. V lost 5 bases and J lost 6, with 14 bases in between. The germline gives CDR1 SGHVS, CDR2 FQNEAQ.

The chain links TRBV5-4 to TRBJ2-3; 15 nucleotides line up with TRBD2. Germline CDR1 and CDR2: SGHNT and YYREEE (reference sequence). The CDR3 consists of 18 residues. V shed 3 bases, J shed 9 bases, and the junction held 14 bases outside the gene matches. The CDR3 DNA reads TGTGCCAGCAGCTCAGGACTAGCGGGGGGGCTGGGGGGGGCGACGCAGTATTTT. This translates into CASSSGLAGGLGGATQYF.

V and J are TRBV6-5 and TRBJ1-1; TRBD1 might be the D (5 bases). Trimming removed 8 bases at V and 4 bases at J, with 11 bases between. The CDR3 runs to 12 residues. Per germline, CDR1 MNHEY and CDR2 SVGAGI. The CDR3 sequence is CASQLGTTEAFF. DNA of the CDR3: TGTGCCAGCCAATTGGGGACCACTGAAGCTTTCTTT.

This chain joins TRBV6-4 and TRBJ2-7, with 7 nucleotides matching TRBD1. The V gene's germline CDR1 is MRHNA and CDR2 SNTAGT. J gave up 4 bases and V 4 bases, and 7 bases lay outside the gene matches. There are 14 residues in the CDR3. CDR3 amino acids: CASSARQGLYEQYF. In nucleotides, the CDR3 is TGTGCCAGCAGTGCACGACAGGGTCTATACGAGCAGTACTTC.

This rearrangement joins TRBV30 to TRBJ1-3; no firm D call. The length of the CDR3 is 13 residues. V was cut by 2 bases and J by 5 bases, with 10 bases left in between. Germline CDR1 and CDR2: GTSNPN and SVGIG (reference sequence). As DNA, the CDR3 is TGTGCCTGGAGTCCGGGCGGCCGAAACACCATATATTTT. This codes for CAWSPGGRNTIYF.